This T cell receptor (beta chain) is from a study of T cells in Graves' hyperthyroidism and ophthalmopathy. V dropped 0 bases and J dropped 11 bases, with 10 bases sitting between them. From germline, CDR1 is MNHEY and CDR2 SVGAGI. The CDR3 is made up of 12 amino acids. Note on this clonotype: Its matching antigen is unknown.

Participants, patients aged 18 to 65, had newly diagnosed hyperthyroidism with a duration under 2 months. Uncontrolled infection, other autoimmune disease, pregnancy or lactation excluded patients. PBMCs were derived from roughly 10 ml fresh peripheral blood. The source material, RNA transcripts, was used to amplify TCR beta CDR3 regions. HTBI primers were the set used in a first-round RT-PCR of the TCR CDR3. From the multiplex PCR reads, TCRdb called clonotypes with MiXCR, one entry per CDR3 protein. The table has about half a million distinct CDR3 sequences, less than 25% seen once. Points from the study as a whole: Separation of ophthalmopathy from stable hyperthyroidism was achieved by a 13 V-J model.

This receptor was identified in a man between 18 and 35 years old with Graves' hyperthyroidism. V and J are TRBV6-5 and TRBJ1-1; D uncertain. Sequencing was performed on blood. CDR3 sequence: CASSYSSGVAFF. DNA of the CDR3: TGTGCCAGCAGTTACTCGAGTGGGGTGGCTTTCTTT.